This T cell receptor beta chain was sequenced in a study of T-cell reconstitution after alpha-beta-depleted transplantation in children (dated by TCRdb to the mid-2010s). At the level of the whole study: Using TCR repertoire profiling, the study followed T-cell immune reconstitution in a quantitative way in children after TCRalphabeta/CD19-depleted allogeneic hematopoietic cell transplantation.

Libraries came from PCR. TCRdb shows the sequencer as Illumina HiSeq 2500. To normalize quantification of the TCRbeta repertoire, the TCR libraries were built with molecular barcoding that relied on unique molecular identifiers. Using fastp at Q25 and MiXCR, TCRdb reprocessed the public reads and kept productive beta chains. All rows with the same CDR3 protein become a single entry with the most common DNA and genes. The sample table lists about 610,000 distinct CDR3 sequences, roughly a tenth of them with a count of one. The ten largest clones add up to roughly 3.9% of the sample. This clonotype was detected many times. This clone's antigen is unknown. No qualities accompany the bases; no much larger clone lies one base away. From the cysteine through the phenylalanine, the CDR3 covers 14 amino acids. Only the CDR3 portion is preserved as DNA: 42 bases, with reading frame beginning at the first base. For CDR1 and CDR2, the germline V gene (reference sequence) lists SEHNR and FQNEAQ. Cut back by 1 base and 0 bases, the V and J ends lie 7 bases apart.

The sequencing used PBMCs from the stem cell graft donor, collected from the stem cell graft. The chain uses TRBV7-9 and TRBJ2-7; the D gene lacks a confident call. The sequence was obtained from a human donor who donated a stem cell graft to a child with acute myeloid leukemia. The CDR3 in this case is CASSLGSTSYEQYF. At the DNA level, the sequence is TGTGCCAGCAGCTTAGGATCCACCTCCTACGAGCAGTACTTC. Beyond the CDR3, the reference TRBV7-9 and TRBJ2-7 genes provide the residues; the full variable domain reads: DTGVSQNPRHKITKRGQNVTFRCDPISEHNRLYWYRQTLGQGPEFLTYFQNEAQLEKSRLLSDRFSAERPKGSFSTLEIQRTEQGDSAMYLCASSLGSTSYEQYFGPGTRLTVT.